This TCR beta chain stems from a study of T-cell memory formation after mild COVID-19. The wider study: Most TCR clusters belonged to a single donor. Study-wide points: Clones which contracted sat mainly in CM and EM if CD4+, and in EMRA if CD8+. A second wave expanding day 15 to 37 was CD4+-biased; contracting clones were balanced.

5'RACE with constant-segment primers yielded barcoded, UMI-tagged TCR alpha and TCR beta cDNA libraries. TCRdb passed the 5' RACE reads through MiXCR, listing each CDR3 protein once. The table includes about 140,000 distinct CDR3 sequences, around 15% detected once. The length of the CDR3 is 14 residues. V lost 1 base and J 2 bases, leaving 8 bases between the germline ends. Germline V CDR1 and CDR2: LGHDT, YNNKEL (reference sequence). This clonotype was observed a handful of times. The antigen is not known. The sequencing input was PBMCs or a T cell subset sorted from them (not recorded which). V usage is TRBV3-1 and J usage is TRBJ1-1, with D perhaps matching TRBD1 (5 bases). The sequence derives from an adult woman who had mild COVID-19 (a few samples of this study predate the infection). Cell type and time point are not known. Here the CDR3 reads CASSQAGTNTEAFF. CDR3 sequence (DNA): TGTGCCAGCAGCCAAGCAGGGACCAACACTGAAGCTTTCTTT. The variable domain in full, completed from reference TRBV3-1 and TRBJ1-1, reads DTAVSQTPKYLVTQMGNDKSIKCEQNLGHDTMYWYKQDSKKFLKIMFSYNNKELIINETVPNRFSPKSPDKAHLNLHINSLELGDSAVYFCASSQAGTNTEAFFGQGTRLTVV.